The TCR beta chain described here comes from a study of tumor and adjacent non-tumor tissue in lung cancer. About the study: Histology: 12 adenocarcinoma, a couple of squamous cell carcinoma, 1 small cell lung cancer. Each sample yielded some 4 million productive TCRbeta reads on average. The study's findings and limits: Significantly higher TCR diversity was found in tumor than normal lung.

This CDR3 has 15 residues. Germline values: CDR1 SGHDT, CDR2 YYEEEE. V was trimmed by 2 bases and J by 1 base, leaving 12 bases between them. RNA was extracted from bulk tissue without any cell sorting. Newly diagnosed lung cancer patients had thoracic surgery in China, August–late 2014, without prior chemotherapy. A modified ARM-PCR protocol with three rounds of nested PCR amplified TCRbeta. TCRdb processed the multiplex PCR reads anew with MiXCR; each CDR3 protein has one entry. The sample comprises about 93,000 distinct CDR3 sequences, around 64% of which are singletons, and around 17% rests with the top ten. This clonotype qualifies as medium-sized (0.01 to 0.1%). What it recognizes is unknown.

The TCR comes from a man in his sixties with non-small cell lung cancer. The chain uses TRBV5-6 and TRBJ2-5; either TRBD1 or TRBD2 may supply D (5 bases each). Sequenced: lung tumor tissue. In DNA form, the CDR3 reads TGTGCCAGCAGCTTTGGGGCCGGGGTCCAAGAGACCCAGTACTTC. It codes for CASSFGAGVQETQYF.